The 23 T cell receptor beta chains below come from one sample, sequenced in a study of monozygotic twins with inflammatory bowel disease. TCRdb reprocessed the 5' RACE reads and reports one entry per CDR3 protein, with no DNA. The repertoire shows 150,000 to 200,000 distinct CDR3 sequences; the top ten hold less than 7.5%. What was sequenced was blood. The receptor source for this set is a human donor with ulcerative colitis or Crohn's disease, or a healthy co-twin of an affected twin (not recorded which).

The rearrangement joins TRBV7-9 to TRBJ2-5. Germline-derived CDR1 and CDR2 are SEHNR and FQNEAQ (reference sequence). CDR3 length equals 13 residues. CDR3 region: CALERDPQETQYF. The variable domain in full, with the rest retrieved from reference TRBV7-9 and TRBJ2-5, is DTGVSQNPRHKITKRGQNVTFRCDPISEHNRLYWYRQTLGQGPEFLTYFQNEAQLEKSRLLSDRFSAERPKGSFSTLEIQRTEQGDSAMYLCALERDPQETQYFGPGTRLLVL.

This rearrangement joins TRBV7-8 to TRBJ1-1; the TRBD1 assignment by TCRdb is unverifiable without DNA. This CDR3 comprises 13 residues. Per the germline V gene, CDR1 is SGHVS and CDR2 is FQNEAQ. CDR3 residues: CASSLVTDSEAFF.

The rearrangement joins TRBV12-3 or TRBV12-4 to TRBJ1-3; the TRBD1 assignment by TCRdb is unverifiable without DNA. This CDR3 comprises 15 residues. CDR3 sequence reads: CASSLSQGTGNTIYF.

The V gene is TRBV6-1, the J gene TRBJ2-7; the D gene TCRdb calls, TRBD2, cannot be checked with no DNA. Per the germline V gene, CDR1 is MNHNS and CDR2 is SASEGT. This CDR3 has 15 residues. This CDR3 reads CASSPQAGGPGEQYF.

The CDR3 is CASRVTDTQYF. V and J are TRBV12-3 or TRBV12-4 and TRBJ2-3. This CDR3 contains 11 residues.

The chain uses TRBV6-5 and TRBJ2-5. The CDR3 totals 13 residues. Germline V gene lookup returns CDR1 MNHEY and CDR2 SVGAGI. The CDR3 protein is CASTPTSLETQYF.

The chain joins TRBV29-1 to TRBJ1-1; the D gene TCRdb calls, TRBD1, cannot be checked with no DNA. CDR1 and CDR2 (germline): SQVTM, ANQGSEA. The CDR3 loop spans 12 amino acids. CDR3: CRAQESNTEAFF. The variable domain in full, with the rest retrieved from reference TRBV29-1 and TRBJ1-1, is SAVISQKPSRDICQRGTSLTIQCQVDSQVTMMFWYRQQPGQSLTLIATANQGSEATYESGFVIDKFPISRPNLTFSTLTVSNMSPEDSSIYLCRAQESNTEAFFGQGTRLTVV.

The chain has TRBV7-2 and TRBJ2-3; TCRdb returns TRBD2, unconfirmable since there is no DNA. The CDR3 loop spans 16 amino acids. CDR1 is SGHTA, CDR2 FQGNSA, per germline. Here the CDR3 reads CASSSPLAGFTDTQYF.

The chain joins TRBV24-1 to TRBJ2-1; lacking DNA, the TRBD1 call made by TCRdb goes unchecked. Germline lookup yields CDR1 KGHDR and CDR2 SFDVKD. The CDR3 spans 17 residues. This CDR3 is CATSVFPNRGGANEQFF.

V gene TRBV5-1 combines with J gene TRBJ2-3. Germline V gene sequence: CDR1 SGHRS, CDR2 YFSETQ. The CDR3 is made up of 16 amino acids. CDR3: CASSLSQSSGTDTQYF.

This chain links TRBV30 with TRBJ1-5; absent DNA, TCRdb's TRBD1 call cannot be checked. The length of the CDR3 is 15 residues. Germline CDR1 is GTSNPN and CDR2 is SVGIG (reference sequence). CDR3 loop: CAWPVPKTGNQPQHF.

This sequence joins TRBV25-1 and TRBJ2-1; no DNA is available, so the TRBD1 call from TCRdb remains unchecked. The CDR3 totals 16 residues. The germline CDR1 and CDR2 sequences are MGHDK and SYGVNS. The CDR3 spells CASSDPSGPWGDEQFF.

V usage is TRBV20-1 and J usage is TRBJ1-1. This CDR3 has 13 amino acids. Germline V gives CDR1 DFQATT, CDR2 SNEGSKA (reference sequence). CDR3 in amino acids: CSARDRNWGEAFF.

The chain couples TRBV20-1 to TRBJ1-5; TCRdb indicates TRBD1, and absent DNA this call remains unverified. Germline CDR1 and CDR2: DFQATT and SNEGSKA (reference sequence). This CDR3 has 15 amino acids. This chain's CDR3 is CSARGGWIGNQPQHF.

This chain links TRBV6-1 with TRBJ2-2; as DNA is missing, the TRBD1 call by TCRdb cannot be tested. The CDR3 sequence is 20 residues long. From germline, CDR1 is MNHNS and CDR2 SASEGT. The chain's CDR3 is CASSDIVVGRGLSNTGELFF.

This chain's CDR3 is CASSYGGSVNNEQFF. This sequence joins TRBV6-5 and TRBJ2-1. Germline lookup yields CDR1 MNHEY and CDR2 SVGAGI. The CDR3 spans 15 residues.

The rearrangement links TRBV5-3 to TRBJ1-2; no DNA is available, so the TRBD1 call from TCRdb remains unchecked. TRBV5-3 counts as an open reading frame of uncertain function. The CDR3 contains 12 residues. The CDR3 is CARSEWDAGYTF.

The V and J genes are TRBV29-1 and TRBJ1-1. The length of the CDR3 is 15 residues. Germline assignment: CDR1 SQVTM and CDR2 ANQGSEA. The CDR3 reads CSVEDLAGGGREAFF.

The chain combines TRBV7-8 with TRBJ2-2; the TCRdb call, TRBD2, lacks DNA for checking. CDR1 is SGHVS, CDR2 FQNEAQ, per germline. The CDR3 has 14 residues. The CDR3 spells CASSQHLATGELFF.

The chain recombines TRBV20-1 with TRBJ2-5. The CDR3 consists of 13 residues. Germline CDR1 is DFQATT and CDR2 is SNEGSKA (reference sequence). CDR3 sequence reads: CSARVSSRETQYF.

This chain uses TRBV5-1 with TRBJ2-1; TCRdb indicates TRBD2, and absent DNA this call remains unverified. The germline V gene encodes CDR1 SGHRS and CDR2 YFSETQ. This CDR3 region has 15 residues. Here the CDR3 reads CASSLDRDPRDEQFF.

The chain couples TRBV20-1 to TRBJ1-1; TCRdb picks TRBD1, but there is no DNA to check that call. This CDR3 has 13 amino acids. Per germline, CDR1 DFQATT and CDR2 SNEGSKA (reference sequence). CDR3 residues: CSAKTGVGTEAFF.

This chain connects TRBV18 to TRBJ1-1; no DNA is available, so the TRBD1 call from TCRdb remains unchecked. Germline V CDR1 and CDR2: KGHSH, LQKENI. The CDR3 spans 16 residues. The chain's CDR3 is CASFRDRGTVNTEAFF. Complete variable domain (other parts from reference TRBV18 and TRBJ1-1): NAGVMQNPRHLVRRRGQEARLRCSPMKGHSHVYWYRQLPEEGLKFMVYLQKENIIDESGMPKERFSAEFPKEGPSILRIQQVVRGDSAAYFCASFRDRGTVNTEAFFGQGTRLTVV.